This T cell receptor (beta chain) stems from a study of T-cell memory formation after mild COVID-19. Across the study: Largely, the TCR clusters proved donor specific. Study results and caveats: CD4+ contracting clones were found mainly in CM and EM, and CD8+ ones in EMRA. Some SARS-CoV-2-responding clones were already detected in memory before infection.

TCRdb passed the 5' RACE reads through MiXCR, listing each CDR3 protein once. The data show about 250,000 distinct CDR3 sequences, approximately 15% seen once. To note about this clonotype: Its target is unknown.

The sequence derives from an adult woman who had mild COVID-19 (a few samples of this study predate the infection). Cell type and time point are not known. The material sequenced was PBMCs or a T cell subset sorted from them (not recorded which).

The CDR3 nucleotides are TGTGCCAGCAGATTCGACAGGGTGTCCTACAATGAGCAGTTCTTC. Translated: CASRFDRVSYNEQFF. The chain recombines TRBV6-5 with TRBJ2-1, with 7 bases identical to TRBD1. The CDR3 sequence is 15 residues long. Losses at the gene ends were 6 bases for V and 1 base for J; bases not matched to a gene: 6. CDR1 MNHEY and CDR2 SVGAGI come from the germline V gene.